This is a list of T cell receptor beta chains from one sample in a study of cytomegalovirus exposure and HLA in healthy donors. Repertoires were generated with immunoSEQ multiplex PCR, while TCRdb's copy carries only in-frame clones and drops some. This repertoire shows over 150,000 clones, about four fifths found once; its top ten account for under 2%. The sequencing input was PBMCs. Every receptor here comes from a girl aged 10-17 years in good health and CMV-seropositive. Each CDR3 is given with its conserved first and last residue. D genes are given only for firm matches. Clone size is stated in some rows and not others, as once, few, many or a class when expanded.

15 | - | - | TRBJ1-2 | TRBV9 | CASSGLPGRAYGYTF | TGTGCCAGCAGCGGACTGCCTGGCAGGGCCTATGGCTACACCTTC
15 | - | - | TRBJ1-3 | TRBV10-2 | CASSESAGFGNTIYF | TGCGCCAGCAGTGAGTCAGCAGGGTTTGGAAACACCATATATTTT
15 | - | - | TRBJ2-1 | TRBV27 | CASSSGVSSYNEQFF | TGTGCCAGCAGTTCAGGGGTTAGCTCCTACAATGAGCAGTTCTTC
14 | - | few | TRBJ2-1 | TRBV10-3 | CAIRRGSSYNEQFF | TGTGCCATCAGAAGGGGGAGCTCCTACAATGAGCAGTTCTTC
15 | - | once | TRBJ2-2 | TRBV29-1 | CSALRGGVDTGELFF | TGCAGCGCACTAAGGGGGGGGGTCGACACCGGGGAGCTGTTTTTT
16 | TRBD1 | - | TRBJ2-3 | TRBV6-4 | CASSDSPTGGTDTQYF | TGTGCCAGCAGTGACTCCCCGACAGGGGGTACAGATACGCAGTATTTT
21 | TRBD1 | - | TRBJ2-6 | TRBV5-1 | CASRPKGWTGSDRSGANVLTF | TGCGCCAGCAGGCCGAAGGGCTGGACAGGGTCGGATCGCTCTGGGGCCAACGTCCTGACTTTC
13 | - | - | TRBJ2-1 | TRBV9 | CASGGVRGNEQFF | TGTGCCAGCGGGGGGGTTAGGGGGAATGAGCAGTTCTTC
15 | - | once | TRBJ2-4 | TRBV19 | CASREWTAPKNIQYF | TGTGCCAGTAGGGAATGGACAGCTCCCAAAAACATTCAGTACTTC
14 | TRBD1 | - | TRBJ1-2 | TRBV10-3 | CAISVSRDRENHTF | TGTGCCATCAGCGTAAGCCGGGACAGGGAGAATCACACCTTC
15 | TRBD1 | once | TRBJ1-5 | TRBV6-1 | CASSKQGNVGQPQHF | TGTGCCAGCAGTAAACAGGGGAATGTAGGTCAGCCCCAGCATTTT
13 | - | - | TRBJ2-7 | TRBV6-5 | CASSSPGTYEQYF | TGTGCCAGCAGTTCCCCGGGAACCTACGAGCAGTACTTC
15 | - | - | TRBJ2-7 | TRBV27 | CASSLTHRAPYEQYF | TGTGCCAGCAGTTTAACCCACAGGGCTCCCTACGAGCAGTACTTC
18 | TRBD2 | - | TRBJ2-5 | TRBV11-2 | CASSLNGLAGGWLETQYF | TGTGCCAGCAGCTTGAACGGCCTAGCGGGGGGTTGGTTGGAGACCCAGTACTTC
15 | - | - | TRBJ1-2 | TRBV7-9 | CASSLVSVRDYGYTF | TGTGCCAGCAGCTTAGTTTCCGTAAGAGACTATGGCTACACCTTC
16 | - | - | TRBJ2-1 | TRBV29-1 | CSVEDPDGVPYNEQFF | TGCAGCGTTGAAGATCCTGACGGGGTCCCCTACAATGAGCAGTTCTTC
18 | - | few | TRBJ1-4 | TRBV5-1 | CASSLVPGNGFRSEKLFF | TGCGCCAGCAGCTTGGTTCCAGGGAACGGATTCCGTAGTGAAAAACTGTTTTTT
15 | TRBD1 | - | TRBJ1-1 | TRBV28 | CASSPSRDRGTEAFF | TGTGCCAGCAGTCCCTCCCGGGACAGGGGCACTGAAGCTTTCTTT
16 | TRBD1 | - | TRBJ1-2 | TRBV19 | CASSARPGQGGEGYTF | TGTGCCAGTAGTGCCCGTCCGGGACAGGGAGGAGAGGGCTACACCTTC
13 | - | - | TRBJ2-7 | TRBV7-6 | CASSQDSSYEQYF | TGTGCCAGCAGCCAGGACAGCTCCTACGAGCAGTACTTC
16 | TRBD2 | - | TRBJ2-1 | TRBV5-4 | CASSQSVGLADNEQFF | TGTGCCAGCAGCCAATCAGTGGGACTAGCGGACAATGAGCAGTTCTTC
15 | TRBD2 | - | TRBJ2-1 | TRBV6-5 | CASSFSLGGIDEQFF | TGTGCCAGCAGTTTTAGTTTGGGGGGGATCGATGAGCAGTTCTTC
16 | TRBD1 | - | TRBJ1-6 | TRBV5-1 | CASSLEGQGRGSPLHF | TGCGCCAGCAGCCTCGAGGGACAGGGTAGGGGTTCACCCCTCCACTTT
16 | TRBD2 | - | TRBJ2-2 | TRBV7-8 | CASSRNGGSNTGELFF | TGTGCCAGCAGCAGAAACGGGGGGTCGAACACCGGGGAGCTGTTTTTT
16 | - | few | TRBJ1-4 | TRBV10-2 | CASSRSGGMTNEKLFF | TGCGCCAGCAGTCGTTCGGGGGGCATGACTAATGAAAAACTGTTTTTT
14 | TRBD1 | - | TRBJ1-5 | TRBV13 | CASSLGQGAQPQHF | TGTGCCAGCAGCTTAGGCCAGGGGGCCCAGCCCCAGCATTTT
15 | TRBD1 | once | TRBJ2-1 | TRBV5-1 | CASSLMDRVYNEQFF | TGCGCCAGCAGCTTGATGGACAGGGTCTACAATGAGCAGTTCTTC
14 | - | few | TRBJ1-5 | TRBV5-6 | CASSLGLSNQPQHF | TGTGCCAGCAGCCTAGGACTGAGCAATCAGCCCCAGCATTTT
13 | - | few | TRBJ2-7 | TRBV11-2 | CASSQSPSDEQYF | TGTGCCAGCAGCCAAAGCCCCTCGGACGAGCAGTACTTC
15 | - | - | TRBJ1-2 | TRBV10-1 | CASTTGIDLPDGYTF | TGCGCCAGCACAACAGGGATCGACCTGCCTGATGGCTACACCTTC
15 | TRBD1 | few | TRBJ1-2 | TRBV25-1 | CASSDPDRGLYGYTF | TGTGCCAGCAGTGATCCGGACAGGGGCCTCTATGGCTACACCTTC
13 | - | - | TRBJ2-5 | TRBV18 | CASSPGIGETQYF | TGTGCCAGCTCACCAGGTATCGGGGAGACCCAGTACTTC
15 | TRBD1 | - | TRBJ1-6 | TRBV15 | CATSFPAPGGGTLHF | TGTGCCACCAGCTTCCCGGCCCCAGGGGGTGGGACCCTCCACTTT
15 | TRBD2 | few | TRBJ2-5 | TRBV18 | CASSPTAGGLETQYF | TGTGCCAGCTCACCTACGGCGGGGGGTCTCGAGACCCAGTACTTC
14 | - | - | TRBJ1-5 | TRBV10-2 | CASSESGGAQPQHF | TGCGCCAGCAGTGAGTCAGGTGGGGCCCAGCCCCAGCATTTT
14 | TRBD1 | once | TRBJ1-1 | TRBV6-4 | CASSEQGGNTEAFF | TGTGCCAGCAGTGAACAGGGGGGGAACACTGAAGCTTTCTTT
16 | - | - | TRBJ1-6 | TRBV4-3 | CASSQFAGGGNSPLHF | TGCGCCAGCAGCCAATTCGCGGGGGGGGGTAATTCACCCCTCCACTTT
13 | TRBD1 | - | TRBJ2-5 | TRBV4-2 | CASSSGQQETQYF | TGTGCCAGCAGCTCGGGACAGCAAGAGACCCAGTACTTC
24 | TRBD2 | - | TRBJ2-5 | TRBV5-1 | CASSPSRTTAFLLAGGPYQETQYF | TGCGCCAGCAGCCCCTCCCGGACAACGGCCTTCTTGTTAGCGGGGGGGCCGTACCAAGAGACCCAGTACTTC
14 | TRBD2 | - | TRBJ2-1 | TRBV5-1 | CASSKSGGYNEQFF | TGCGCCAGCAGCAAAAGCGGGGGCTACAATGAGCAGTTCTTC
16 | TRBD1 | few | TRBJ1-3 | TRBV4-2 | CASSNTRGQMGNTIYF | TGTGCCAGCAGCAATACGAGGGGACAGATGGGAAACACCATATATTTT
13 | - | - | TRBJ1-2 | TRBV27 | CASSLGGADGYTF | TGTGCCAGCAGTTTGGGGGGGGCTGATGGCTACACCTTC
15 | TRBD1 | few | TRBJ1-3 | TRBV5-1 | CASSLEGGFGNTIYF | TGCGCCAGCAGCTTGGAAGGGGGCTTTGGAAACACCATATATTTT
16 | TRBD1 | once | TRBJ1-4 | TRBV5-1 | CASSRGQGTANEKLFF | TGCGCCAGCAGCCGGGGACAGGGGACGGCTAATGAAAAACTGTTTTTT
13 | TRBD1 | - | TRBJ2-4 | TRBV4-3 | CASSQDLGTGLYF | TGCGCCAGCAGCCAAGATTTAGGGACAGGGCTGTACTTC
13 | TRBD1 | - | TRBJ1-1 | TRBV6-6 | CASRGQGSTEAFF | TGTGCCAGCAGAGGACAGGGGAGCACTGAAGCTTTCTTT